Listed below are T cell receptor beta chains from one sample, sequenced in a study of CD8 T cells in ankylosing spondylitis. Each CDR3 protein gets one entry after TCRdb re-called the 5' RACE reads with MiXCR. Of 200,000 or so distinct CDR3 sequences in the sample, roughly 18% are singletons; the top ten hold approximately 4%. The sequenced sample was blood, either unsorted or a sorted T cell fraction (not recorded which). These receptors came from a male donor between 5 and 29 years old with ankylosing spondylitis or in good health (not recorded which). The CDR3 runs from the conserved cysteine through the conserved F or W. The order of the fields is V gene, D gene, clone size, J gene, CDR3 protein, CDR3 DNA. D genes are given only for firm matches. Size is omitted from some rows. Given values are once, few, many or a class for expanded clones.

>TRBV7-2|TRBD2|few|TRBJ2-7
CASSLLAGLSYEQYF
TGTGCCAGCAGCTTACTAGCGGGGTTATCCTACGAGCAGTACTTC
>TRBV5-1|TRBD1|many|TRBJ1-1
CASSLPRTGANTEAFF
TGCGCCAGCAGCTTGCCGAGGACAGGTGCGAACACTGAAGCTTTCTTT
>TRBV3-1|TRBD2|many|TRBJ2-2
CASSQDPRLAGQSNTGELFF
TGTGCCAGCAGCCAAGATCCGAGACTAGCGGGACAGTCGAACACCGGGGAGCTGTTTTTT
>TRBV29-1|-|many|TRBJ2-1
CSVRAHEQFF
TGCAGCGTCAGAGCTCATGAGCAGTTCTTC
>TRBV20-1|TRBD2|many|TRBJ2-1
CSAMRTSGRRNEQFF
TGCAGTGCTATGAGGACTAGCGGGAGAAGGAATGAGCAGTTCTTC
>TRBV7-9|-|many|TRBJ2-2
CASSLAQDTGELFF
TGTGCCAGCAGCTTAGCCCAGGACACCGGGGAGCTGTTTTTT
>TRBV5-1|-|many|TRBJ2-7
CASSLGAGSYEQYF
TGCGCCAGCAGCTTGGGGGCCGGCTCCTACGAGCAGTACTTC
>TRBV20-1|TRBD1|many|TRBJ2-1
CSARQGPWDEQFF
TGCAGTGCTCGACAGGGGCCTTGGGATGAGCAGTTCTTC
>TRBV4-2|-|-|TRBJ1-5
CASSPSGVRGSLSNQPQHF
TGTGCCAGCAGCCCCTCCGGCGTGAGGGGTTCTCTTAGCAATCAGCCCCAGCATTTT
>TRBV10-3|-|many|TRBJ2-1
CAISESIRVWEQFF
TGTGCCATCAGTGAGTCGATCCGGGTCTGGGAGCAGTTCTTC
>TRBV7-2|-|many|TRBJ2-4
CASSLGGFDKNIQYF
TGTGCCAGCAGCTTAGGGGGATTCGACAAAAACATTCAGTACTTC
>TRBV7-3|-|many|TRBJ2-1
CASSSLVGKDSSSYNEQFF
TGTGCCAGCAGCTCACTAGTAGGGAAGGACTCGAGCTCCTACAATGAGCAGTTCTTC
>TRBV29-1|-|many|TRBJ2-1
CSGTPGDNEQFF
TGCAGCGGAACACCGGGGGACAATGAGCAGTTCTTC
>TRBV3-1|-|many|TRBJ2-1
CASSQETGSYNEQFF
TGTGCCAGCAGCCAAGAGACTGGATCCTACAATGAGCAGTTCTTC
>TRBV29-1|-|many|TRBJ2-7
CSVEVSASYEQYF
TGCAGCGTTGAGGTGTCAGCTTCCTACGAGCAGTACTTC
>TRBV5-1|TRBD2|many|TRBJ2-1
CASSPLANPAGEQFF
TGCGCCAGCAGCCCACTAGCGAATCCAGCGGGTGAGCAGTTCTTC
>TRBV5-1|TRBD1|many|TRBJ1-2
CASSTGENYGYTF
TGCGCCAGTTCGACAGGGGAAAACTATGGCTACACCTTC
>TRBV6-2/TRBV6-3|-|many|TRBJ2-1
CASLVGSGYNEQFF
TGTGCCAGCCTAGTCGGCTCTGGGTACAATGAGCAGTTCTTC
>TRBV29-1|TRBD2|-|TRBJ2-7
CSVDQRGSSYEQYF
TGCAGCGTGGACCAGCGGGGATCCTCCTACGAGCAGTACTTC
>TRBV25-1|-|many|TRBJ2-3
CASSMNTDTQYF
TGTGCCAGCAGTATGAACACAGATACGCAGTATTTT
>TRBV7-2|-|many|TRBJ2-1
CATRSGTGIYNEQFF
TGTGCCACCAGGTCCGGGACTGGGATATACAATGAGCAGTTCTTC
>TRBV6-5|-|many|TRBJ2-2
CASSYSFTGELFF
TGTGCCAGCAGTTACTCGTTCACCGGGGAGCTGTTTTTT
>TRBV11-2|-|many|TRBJ2-3
CASSLEGAQADTQYF
TGTGCCAGCAGCTTGGAGGGGGCGCAGGCAGATACGCAGTATTTT